These T cell receptor beta chains were read from a single sample in a study of blood T cell repertoires in COVID-19. The assay was immunoSEQ multiplex PCR, and TCRdb's table has in-frame clones only and misses some. The sample gives over 100,000 clones, approximately 88% of which show up once; about 0.8% is in the top ten. The specimen was peripheral blood. The source is a woman in her seventies with acute or convalescent COVID-19. CDR3s include the opening cysteine and the closing phenylalanine or tryptophan. Fields, in order: V gene, J gene, D gene, clone size, CDR3 DNA, CDR3 protein. The D gene is left open where the match is weak. Some rows have no size entry. The others give once, few or many, or a class for an expanded clone.

v_call: TRBV7-2; j_call: TRBJ2-5; d_call: TRBD1; clone_size: .; cdr3_nt: TGTGCCAGCAGCCCAGGGGGCCGCGCCCGGGAGACCCAGTACTTC; cdr3_aa: CASSPGGRARETQYF
v_call: TRBV30; j_call: TRBJ1-1; d_call: .; clone_size: .; cdr3_nt: TGTGCCTGGAAGGGGGGGGCGCGAACTGAAGCTTTCTTT; cdr3_aa: CAWKGGARTEAFF
v_call: TRBV18; j_call: TRBJ2-2; d_call: TRBD1; clone_size: .; cdr3_nt: TGTGCCAGCTCACCGCGGACAGGGGGCGACACCGGGGAGCTGTTTTTT; cdr3_aa: CASSPRTGGDTGELFF
v_call: TRBV30; j_call: TRBJ1-1; d_call: .; clone_size: .; cdr3_nt: TGTGCCCACGACAGGGAAGCTTTCTTT; cdr3_aa: CAHDREAFF
v_call: TRBV4-1; j_call: TRBJ1-2; d_call: .; clone_size: .; cdr3_nt: TGCGCCAGCAGCCAAGCTGACGGAGCTAACTATGGCTACACCTTC; cdr3_aa: CASSQADGANYGYTF
v_call: TRBV6-5; j_call: TRBJ2-7; d_call: .; clone_size: .; cdr3_nt: TGTGCCAGCAGTTTAAGGGGGAACTCCTACGAGCAGTACTTC; cdr3_aa: CASSLRGNSYEQYF
v_call: TRBV18; j_call: TRBJ1-1; d_call: TRBD1; clone_size: .; cdr3_nt: TGTGCCAGCTCACCGGGACAGGGGAACACTGAAGCTTTCTTT; cdr3_aa: CASSPGQGNTEAFF
v_call: TRBV2; j_call: TRBJ1-5; d_call: .; clone_size: once; cdr3_nt: TGTGCCAGCACCCTCCTTAGGGGGAGCAATCAGCCCCAGCATTTT; cdr3_aa: CASTLLRGSNQPQHF
v_call: TRBV19; j_call: TRBJ2-5; d_call: .; clone_size: few; cdr3_nt: TGTGCCAGTAGTTTCGACTTCTCCGGGGAGACCCAGTACTTC; cdr3_aa: CASSFDFSGETQYF
v_call: TRBV6-1; j_call: TRBJ2-7; d_call: .; clone_size: .; cdr3_nt: TGTGCCAGCAGTGAGGGGACTTCCCCCTACGAGCAGTACTTC; cdr3_aa: CASSEGTSPYEQYF
v_call: TRBV30; j_call: TRBJ1-4; d_call: .; clone_size: .; cdr3_nt: TGTGCCTGGAGTGTTCGGGGGAAAGGTGAAAAACTGTTTTTT; cdr3_aa: CAWSVRGKGEKLFF
v_call: TRBV13; j_call: TRBJ2-1; d_call: .; clone_size: .; cdr3_nt: TGTGCCAGCAGCTTAGATTTTAGCGGATCATACAATGAGCAGTTCTTC; cdr3_aa: CASSLDFSGSYNEQFF
v_call: TRBV5-6; j_call: TRBJ2-2; d_call: .; clone_size: .; cdr3_nt: TGTGCCAGCAGCTTGGTACAGCACACCGGGGAGCTGTTTTTT; cdr3_aa: CASSLVQHTGELFF
v_call: TRBV4-2; j_call: TRBJ1-4; d_call: .; clone_size: .; cdr3_nt: TGTGCCAGCAGCCAAGACACAGGGAATGAAAAACTGTTTTTT; cdr3_aa: CASSQDTGNEKLFF
v_call: TRBV4-2; j_call: TRBJ1-4; d_call: .; clone_size: .; cdr3_nt: TGTGCCAGCAGCCAAGAAGTAGGGGATAATGAAAAACTGTTTTTT; cdr3_aa: CASSQEVGDNEKLFF
v_call: TRBV6-5; j_call: TRBJ1-2; d_call: TRBD1; clone_size: .; cdr3_nt: TGTGCCAGCAGATCTTCGGGACAGGTCTATGGCTACACCTTC; cdr3_aa: CASRSSGQVYGYTF
v_call: TRBV5-4; j_call: TRBJ2-3; d_call: .; clone_size: .; cdr3_nt: TGTGCCAGCAGCTTGGCGACTACCGCTACGCAGTATTTT; cdr3_aa: CASSLATTATQYF
v_call: TRBV3-1/TRBV3-2; j_call: TRBJ1-5; d_call: .; clone_size: .; cdr3_nt: TGTGCCAGCAGCCCCCGACAGGCTCGCAATCAGCCCCAGCATTTT; cdr3_aa: CASSPRQARNQPQHF
v_call: TRBV5-1; j_call: TRBJ2-2; d_call: TRBD1; clone_size: .; cdr3_nt: TGCGCCAGCAGCTTGGGACAGGGGATCAAAACCGGGGAGCTGTTTTTT; cdr3_aa: CASSLGQGIKTGELFF
v_call: TRBV6-5; j_call: TRBJ1-6; d_call: TRBD1; clone_size: .; cdr3_nt: TGTGCCAGCAGGGGGACAGGGGGGAATTCACCCCTCCACTTT; cdr3_aa: CASRGTGGNSPLHF
v_call: TRBV19; j_call: TRBJ1-6; d_call: .; clone_size: few; cdr3_nt: TGTGCCAGTTCCACGGGTCTCGGGTCCTATAATTCACCCCTCCACTTT; cdr3_aa: CASSTGLGSYNSPLHF
v_call: TRBV11-2; j_call: TRBJ1-3; d_call: .; clone_size: few; cdr3_nt: TGTGCCAGCAGAGATACAGGTTCCCGTTACACCATATATTTT; cdr3_aa: CASRDTGSRYTIYF
v_call: TRBV2; j_call: TRBJ1-1; d_call: .; clone_size: once; cdr3_nt: TGTGCCAGCAGTGTAAACAGGGCGGCCACTGAAGCTTTCTTT; cdr3_aa: CASSVNRAATEAFF
v_call: TRBV30; j_call: TRBJ1-2; d_call: TRBD1; clone_size: .; cdr3_nt: TGTGCCACCCAGGGGGATAACTATGGCTACACCTTC; cdr3_aa: CATQGDNYGYTF
v_call: TRBV7-8; j_call: TRBJ2-7; d_call: .; clone_size: .; cdr3_nt: TGTGCCAGCAGCCCGCCACGCGACTACGAGCAGTACTTC; cdr3_aa: CASSPPRDYEQYF